The table lists the clone carrying this T cell receptor beta chain with many counts. These data come from a study of blood T cells in healthy people across ages. CDR3 length: 14 amino acids. The germline V and J ends were trimmed by 2 bases and 6 bases, with 10 bases remaining between them. Per germline, CDR1 LNHDA and CDR2 SQIVND (reference sequence). The use of a sample-barcoded 5' primer and a J-beta primer mix characterized a second PCR of about 7 to 12 cycles. TCRdb re-called the 5' RACE reads through MiXCR, storing one row per CDR3 protein. The sample records more than 750,000 distinct CDR3 sequences, 25% to 30% being singletons. The sample was also reused in another study, on T cells of mothers and their children.

Sequencing was carried out using blood. The TCR sequence derives from a woman aged 40 to 55 in good health. The chain is built from TRBV19 and TRBJ2-2, with a possible D match to TRBD1 (5 bases). CDR3 in amino acids: CASSIIQGSGELFF. CDR3 nucleotide sequence: TGTGCCAGTAGTATAATCCAGGGTTCCGGGGAGCTGTTTTTT.